The 8 T cell receptor beta chains in this list originate from one sample, sequenced in a study of Ad26.COV2.S vaccination and SARS-CoV-2 variants. Clones were read by immunoSEQ multiplex PCR, and TCRdb kept only the in-frame ones, dropping some. This table has about 280,000 clones, around 87% appearing once. The treatment: about 20 received Ad26.COV2.S at low or high dose, single or two shots; roughly five received placebo; per-sample allocation not given. At day 63 after the first vaccine or placebo injection, samples were drawn. The material was peripheral blood, obtained in a trial of Ad26.COV2.S vaccine versus placebo. The origin of the receptors is a person between 18 and 65 years old who received the Ad26.COV2.S COVID-19 vaccine or a placebo.

The rearrangement uses TRBV19 and TRBJ2-7; the match to TRBD1 covers 8 bases. CDR1 is LNHDA and CDR2 is SQIVND in the germline V gene (reference sequence). This CDR3 has 13 amino acids. The junction had 7 bases not matched to a gene; V was cut back by 5 bases and J by 7 bases. The CDR3 bases are TGTGCCAGTAGTCCCTCGACAGGGGAAGAGCAGTACTTC. Translation gives CASSPSTGEEQYF.

The rearrangement uses TRBV18 and TRBJ1-6, with D possibly matching TRBD1 (5 bases). Germline assignment: CDR1 KGHSH and CDR2 LQKENI. This CDR3 has 13 amino acids. Trimming left V 6 bases short and J 7 bases short, with 10 bases between. The CDR3 here is CASSRDGNSPLHF. The CDR3 bases are TGTGCCAGCTCGCGGGACGGGAATTCACCCCTCCACTTT.

In its sample, this clone was seen once. The J gene is TRBJ2-7, the V gene TRBV7-2; possibly TRBD2 for D (5 bases). Trimming shortened V by 6 bases and J by 6 bases, and 18 bases separated the two germline ends. The CDR3 has 14 amino acids. Germline lookup yields CDR1 SGHTA and CDR2 FQGNSA. CDR3: CASSPEAVGREQYF. The CDR3 DNA sequence: TGTGCCAGCAGTCCAGAAGCGGTTGGGCGCGAGCAGTACTTC.

A single count supports this clone. The chain has TRBV10-1 and TRBJ1-1; possibly TRBD1 for D (6 bases). CDR3 length equals 14 residues. Trimming removed 5 bases from V and 1 base from J, with 11 bases in between. The germline gives CDR1 WNHNN, CDR2 SYGVQD (reference sequence). In DNA, the CDR3 is TGCGCCAGCAGTATGACAGGATCGAACACTGAAGCTTTCTTT. Protein sequence: CASSMTGSNTEAFF.

This chain connects TRBV10-3 to TRBJ1-5; D gene ambiguous. Germline CDR1 reads ENHRY; CDR2 reads SYGVKD. CDR3 size: 14 residues. The V end was cut by 2 bases, the J end by 3 bases, with 8 bases between. CDR3 loop: CAISEQQNNQPQHF. The CDR3 DNA reads as TGTGCCATCAGTGAGCAACAGAACAATCAGCCCCAGCATTTT.

In this sample, this clone turned up a few times. V is TRBV5-1 and J is TRBJ1-6; 9 bases match TRBD1. V lost 4 bases and J lost 9; bases outside the gene matches: 8. In germline, CDR1 is SGHRS, CDR2 YFSETQ. CDR3 length: 15 residues. The CDR3 region is CASSPRTGEGSPLHF. In nucleotides, the CDR3 is TGCGCCAGCAGCCCCCGGACAGGGGAGGGTTCACCCCTCCACTTT.

The J gene is TRBJ1-1, the V gene TRBV27, with D unclear. V lost 4 bases and J lost 0, with 12 bases in between. Germline CDR1 MNHEY, CDR2 SMNVEV (reference sequence). The CDR3 runs to 15 residues. In DNA, the CDR3 is TGTGCCAGCAGTTGGGCGGCCCGCCTGAACACTGAAGCTTTCTTT. Translating it yields CASSWAARLNTEAFF.

The gene calls are TRBV28 and TRBJ2-7, with D maybe TRBD1 (6 bases). The CDR3 runs 15 residues. The V gene's germline CDR1 is MDHEN and CDR2 SYDVKM. With 4 bases removed from V and 3 bases from J, the gap between germline ends came to 16 bases. The CDR3 reads CASSYVDRTHYEQYF. DNA for the CDR3: TGTGCCAGCAGTTACGTGGACAGAACCCACTACGAGCAGTACTTC.